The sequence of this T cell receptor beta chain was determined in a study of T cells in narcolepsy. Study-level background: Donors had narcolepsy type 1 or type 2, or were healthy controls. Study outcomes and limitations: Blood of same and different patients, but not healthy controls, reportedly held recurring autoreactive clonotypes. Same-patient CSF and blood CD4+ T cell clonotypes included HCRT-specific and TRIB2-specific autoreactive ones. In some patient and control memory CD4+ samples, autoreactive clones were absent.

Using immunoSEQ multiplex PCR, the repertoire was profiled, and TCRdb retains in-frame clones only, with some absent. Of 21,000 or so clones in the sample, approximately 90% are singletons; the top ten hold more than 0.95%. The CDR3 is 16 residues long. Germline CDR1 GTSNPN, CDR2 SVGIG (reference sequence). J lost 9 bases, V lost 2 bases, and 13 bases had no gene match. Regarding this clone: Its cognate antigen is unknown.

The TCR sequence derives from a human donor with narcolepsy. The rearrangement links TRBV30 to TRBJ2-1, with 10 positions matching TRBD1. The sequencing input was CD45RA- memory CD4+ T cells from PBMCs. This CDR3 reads CAWSLGDRGFEGEQFF. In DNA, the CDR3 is TGTGCCTGGAGTTTAGGGGACAGGGGTTTTGAAGGTGAGCAGTTCTTC.